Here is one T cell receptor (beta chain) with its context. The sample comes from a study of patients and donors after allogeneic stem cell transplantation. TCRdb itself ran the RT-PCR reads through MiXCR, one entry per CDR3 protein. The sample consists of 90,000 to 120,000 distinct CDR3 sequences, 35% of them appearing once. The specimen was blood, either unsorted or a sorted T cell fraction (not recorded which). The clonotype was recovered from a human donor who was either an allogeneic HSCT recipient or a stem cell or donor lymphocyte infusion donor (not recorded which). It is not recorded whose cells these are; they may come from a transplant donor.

The CDR3 DNA reads TGTGCCAGCGGTCCACCAGGAGCAGATACGCAGTATTTT. Translation: CASGPPGADTQYF. The rearrangement uses TRBV4-2 and TRBJ2-3, with D uncertain. The CDR3 loop spans 13 amino acids. Germline CDR1 LGHNA, CDR2 YNFKEQ. The V end was cut by 8 bases, the J end by 4 bases, with 13 bases between.